This T cell receptor (beta chain) came from a study of chemoradiotherapy in HPV16-positive cancers. The overall study: Functional T-cell assays on two HPV16-positive patients' cells defined candidate HPV-specific clones and common TCR motifs.

Samples were taken several times over chemoradiotherapy. Study-wide findings and caveats: Non-HPV-specific T cells did not expand in tumors during treatment, whereas candidate HPV-specific clones and E7-related motifs did. For HPV16-positive patients, expanding HPV-responsive T cells associated with longer recurrence-free survival.

The germline V gene encodes CDR1 SGHTA and CDR2 FQGNSA. The CDR3 loop spans 14 amino acids. V shed 5 bases and J shed 2 bases, with 10 bases lying between them. In regard to this clone: What it binds is not known.

The data were produced by immunoSEQ multiplex PCR, yet TCRdb's version contains in-frame clones alone and is incomplete. The table lists about 22,000 clones, roughly 92% of them singletons, with about 17% in the top ten. This clonotype was obtained from a human donor with HPV-associated anogenital cancer. The V and J genes are TRBV7-2 and TRBJ2-1, with no clear D. The sample consisted of blood, taken from a patient who underwent chemoradiotherapy. CDR3 amino acids: CASSTNRAYNEQFF. CDR3 DNA: TGTGCCAGCAGCACAAACAGAGCCTACAATGAGCAGTTCTTC.